Listed here is a single T cell receptor beta chain. CDR1 and CDR2 from the germline V gene are LNHDA and SQIVND (reference sequence). The junction had 5 bases not matched to a gene; V was cut back by 6 bases and J by 6 bases. The CDR3 covers 13 residues. These data belong to a study of blood T cell repertoires in COVID-19. Study-level background: Material from acute and convalescent COVID-19 was sourced from the United States, Italy and Spain. PBMCs, B-cell-depleted T cells, or T cells provided the cDNA or gDNA that made up the material.

Original analysis: Amplifying reference gene primers gave estimates of nucleated cell counts. Here immunoSEQ multiplex PCR was the method, and the copy in TCRdb shows in-frame clones only, minus some. Clone size and V and J calls were adopted from that table, with D and trimming inferred from the DNA. The profile shows about 100,000 clones, roughly 92% of them singletons. J is TRBJ2-1 and V is TRBV19, with 7 bases identical to TRBD1. Sequenced input: peripheral blood. This receptor was obtained from a man aged 50 to 60 with active COVID-19. The CDR3 reads CASRPGQINEQFF. For the CDR3, the DNA is TGTGCCAGTAGGCCGGGACAGATCAATGAGCAGTTCTTC.